Shown below are 4 T cell receptor beta chains from a single sample sequenced in a study of cytomegalovirus exposure and HLA in healthy donors. PCR amplification relied on 60 Vbeta primers (plus 13 Jbeta primers). Only in-frame clones appear in the TCRdb table, and some are missing; sequencing was by immunoSEQ multiplex PCR. The sample consists of fewer than 250,000 clones, less than 80% of them appearing once. The sequencing sample was made of PBMCs. Receptors originate from a girl aged 2 to 9 in good health and CMV-seronegative.

This rearrangement joins TRBV20-1 to TRBJ1-1; D is undetermined. The CDR3 covers 11 residues. Germline lookup yields CDR1 DFQATT and CDR2 SNEGSKA (reference sequence). With 4 bases removed from V and 6 bases from J, the gap between germline ends came to 9 bases. CDR3: CSANLVPEAFF. The CDR3 nucleotides are TGCAGTGCTAATCTCGTCCCTGAAGCTTTCTTT.

The gene calls are TRBV10-2 and TRBJ2-5; 7 bases are shared with TRBD1. CDR1 and CDR2 from the germline V gene are WSHSY and SAAADI. Unmatched junction bases numbered 3, after V lost 6 bases and J lost 5 bases. The CDR3 contains 12 residues. In DNA form, the CDR3 reads TGCGCCAGCAGGATGGACAGGGAGACCCAGTACTTC. Protein: CASRMDRETQYF.

This clone showed up just a few times. The chain is built from TRBV4-1 and TRBJ2-2, with 8 bases lining up with TRBD1. Trimming cost V 4 bases and J 0 bases; bases outside gene matches: 10. The V gene's germline CDR1 is MGHRA and CDR2 YSYEKL. The CDR3 runs to 18 residues. CDR3 in amino acids: CASSPLTSTGANTGELFF. As DNA, the CDR3 is TGCGCCAGCAGCCCCCTTACGTCGACAGGGGCGAACACCGGGGAGCTGTTTTTT.

The rearrangement links TRBV10-3 to TRBJ2-7, with 13 bases that match TRBD2. The CDR3 loop spans 13 amino acids. The germline V gene has CDR1 ENHRY and CDR2 SYGVKD. V lost 10 bases, J lost 3 bases, and 3 bases stayed unmatched. The chain's CDR3 is CATGTSGDYEQYF. The CDR3 nucleotides are TGTGCCACCGGGACTAGCGGGGACTACGAGCAGTACTTC.